The rows below give T cell receptor beta chains drawn from one sample of a study of blood T cell repertoires in COVID-19. Clones were sequenced by immunoSEQ multiplex PCR, and TCRdb holds only the in-frame ones, with some missing. Here the sample spans fewer than 350,000 clones, about nine tenths being singletons. The sequencing input was PBMCs or T cells enriched from blood (not recorded which). The receptors were sampled from a man in his sixties who had recovered from COVID-19. Both conserved end residues are part of each CDR3. The D gene is left open where the match is weak. Clone size is not always given. Where it is, it says once, few, many or a class for expanded clones.

CDR3 protein	CDR3 DNA	V gene	J gene	D gene	clone size	CDR3 length
CASSLAAGAYEQYF	TGCGCCAGCAGCTTGGCTGCAGGGGCCTACGAGCAGTACTTC	TRBV5-1	TRBJ2-7	.	.	14
CASSLVGQGYEQYF	TGTGCCAGCAGCTTAGTGGGACAGGGCTACGAGCAGTACTTC	TRBV7-2	TRBJ2-7	TRBD1	.	14
CASSKGVSDEKLFF	TGTGCCAGCAGCAAAGGGGTGTCTGATGAAAAACTGTTTTTT	TRBV5-4	TRBJ1-4	.	.	14
CASKGWGQGDSGANVLTF	TGTGCCAGCAAAGGTTGGGGACAGGGAGACTCTGGGGCCAACGTCCTGACTTTC	TRBV28	TRBJ2-6	TRBD1	.	18
CASSLVGFTGNTGELFF	TGTGCCAGCAGCTTAGTAGGTTTCACAGGGAACACCGGGGAGCTGTTTTTT	TRBV11-2	TRBJ2-2	.	.	17
CATSDPDRAYQETQYF	TGTGCCACCAGTGACCCGGACAGGGCCTACCAAGAGACCCAGTACTTC	TRBV24-1	TRBJ2-5	TRBD1	.	16
CATADSRLDNEQFF	TGTGCCACCGCAGATTCCCGGCTAGACAATGAGCAGTTCTTC	TRBV15	TRBJ2-1	.	.	14
CASSDIAGGYEQYF	TGTGCCAGCAGTGATATAGCGGGAGGCTACGAGCAGTACTTC	TRBV6-1	TRBJ2-7	TRBD2	few	14
CASSYPIGSTGELFF	TGTGCCAGCAGTTACCCGATTGGGAGCACCGGGGAGCTGTTTTTT	TRBV6-2/TRBV6-3	TRBJ2-2	.	once	15
CASSSLAGDGVELFF	TGTGCCAGCAGCTCACTAGCGGGAGATGGTGTGGAGCTGTTTTTT	TRBV7-9	TRBJ2-2	TRBD2	few	15
CASVRNNEQFF	TGTGCCTCGGTCCGCAACAATGAGCAGTTCTTC	TRBV19	TRBJ2-1	.	.	11
CASSLRRGYEQYF	TGTGCCAGCAGTTTACGGAGGGGATACGAGCAGTACTTC	TRBV27	TRBJ2-7	.	.	13
CASSPLQGGNTGELFF	TGTGCCAGCAGCCCTCTACAGGGGGGGAACACCGGGGAGCTGTTTTTT	TRBV6-6	TRBJ2-2	TRBD1	once	16
CASSNGGQGTYNEQFF	TGTGCCAGCAGCAATGGGGGACAGGGGACCTACAATGAGCAGTTCTTC	TRBV7-3	TRBJ2-1	TRBD1	.	16
CASSLEGLADEQFF	TGCGCCAGCAGCTTGGAAGGACTAGCCGATGAGCAGTTCTTC	TRBV5-1	TRBJ2-1	TRBD2	few	14
CASSPQGARTDTQYF	TGTGCCAGCAGTCCACAGGGGGCGCGCACAGATACGCAGTATTTT	TRBV2	TRBJ2-3	TRBD1	.	15
CASSWGTARYNEQFF	TGTGCCAGCAGCTGGGGGACAGCACGGTACAATGAGCAGTTCTTC	TRBV5-8	TRBJ2-1	TRBD1	.	15
CASSPLGQGNYGYTF	TGTGCCAGTAGTCCCCTGGGACAGGGCAACTATGGCTACACCTTC	TRBV19	TRBJ1-2	TRBD1	.	15
CASSHGQLTYEQYF	TGTGCCAGCTCCCACGGACAGCTTACCTACGAGCAGTACTTC	TRBV18	TRBJ2-7	.	.	14